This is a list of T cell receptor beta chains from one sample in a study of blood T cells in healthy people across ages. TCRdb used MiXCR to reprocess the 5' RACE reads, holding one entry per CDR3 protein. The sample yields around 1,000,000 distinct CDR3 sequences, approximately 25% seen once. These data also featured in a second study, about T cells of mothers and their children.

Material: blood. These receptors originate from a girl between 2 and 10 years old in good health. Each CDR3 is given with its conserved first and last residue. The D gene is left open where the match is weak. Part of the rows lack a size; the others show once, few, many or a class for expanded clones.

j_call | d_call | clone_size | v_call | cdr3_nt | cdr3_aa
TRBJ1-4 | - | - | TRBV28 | TGTGCCAGCGGCAATCAAGAGGTCGGGGGTGAAAAACTGTTTTTT | CASGNQEVGGEKLFF
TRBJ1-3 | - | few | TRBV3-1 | TGTGCCAGCAGCCAAGGGGGTATCTCTGGAAACACCATATATTTT | CASSQGGISGNTIYF
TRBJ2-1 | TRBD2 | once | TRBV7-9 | TGTGCCAGCAGCTTTGGTGGCGGGAGAGGGATCGATGAGCAGTTCTTC | CASSFGGGRGIDEQFF
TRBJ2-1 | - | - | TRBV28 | TGTGCCAGCAATGGTGTAGGGGACAATGAGCAGTTCTTC | CASNGVGDNEQFF
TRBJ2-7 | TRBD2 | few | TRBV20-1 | TGCAGTGCTCAGTGGGAGGGCCCTTCTTCCTACGAGCAGTACTTC | CSAQWEGPSSYEQYF
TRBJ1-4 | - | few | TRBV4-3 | TGCGCCAGCAGCCCAGGGAGAATGGATGAAAAACTGTTTTTT | CASSPGRMDEKLFF
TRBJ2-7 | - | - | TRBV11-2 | TGTGCCAGCGGACAGAACTCCTACGAGCAGTACTTC | CASGQNSYEQYF
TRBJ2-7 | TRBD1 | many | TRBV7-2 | TGTGCCAGCAGCTTAGGAGACAGGGGGGGGTGCGAGCAGTACTTC | CASSLGDRGGCEQYF
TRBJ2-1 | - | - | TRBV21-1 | TGTGCCAGCAGCAAGGGAACAGCCCACCAGGACTCCTACAATGAGCAGTTCTTC | CASSKGTAHQDSYNEQFF
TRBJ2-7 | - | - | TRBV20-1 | TGCAGTGCTAGAGGGCGCTTCTCGACCTACGAGCAGTACTTC | CSARGRFSTYEQYF
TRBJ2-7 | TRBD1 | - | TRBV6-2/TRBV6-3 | TGTGCCAGCAAGAGGGGGCTCCACGAGCAGTACTTC | CASKRGLHEQYF
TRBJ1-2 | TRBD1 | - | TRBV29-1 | TGCAGCGTTATCCCGGGACAGGGGTTTGGCTACACCTTC | CSVIPGQGFGYTF
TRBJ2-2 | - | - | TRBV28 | TGTGCCAGCAGTTTACTCGCCCTAGAGGCCCAGCTCGGAGGGGAGCTGTTTTTT | CASSLLALEAQLGGELFF
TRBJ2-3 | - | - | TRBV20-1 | TGCAGTCAAGTTGCAGGGGGCGGGAGTAGAAGCACAGATACGCAGTATTTT | CSQVAGGGSRSTDTQYF
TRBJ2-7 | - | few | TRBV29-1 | TGCAGCGTCCTAGCGCCCAGCTCCTACGAGCAGTACTTC | CSVLAPSSYEQYF
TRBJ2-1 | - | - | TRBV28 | TGTGCCAGCAGGGGGGCAGGCTCCTACAATGAGCAGTTCTTC | CASRGAGSYNEQFF
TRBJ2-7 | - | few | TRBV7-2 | TGTGCCAGCAGCTTTGGGAGTGGCCCCACTTACGAGCAGTACTTC | CASSFGSGPTYEQYF